The entry that follows covers one T cell receptor beta chain sequence. Its antigen remains unidentified. The data stem from a study of CD8+ T cells in alopecia areata. Once RNA had been extracted, it was reverse transcribed into cDNA to act as the sequencing template. The protocol was immunoSEQ multiplex PCR, while the TCRdb copy is restricted to in-frame clones and leaves out a portion. The data show about 110,000 clones, under 60% seen once. V was cut by 5 bases and J by 5 bases, with 14 bases left in between. The CDR3 extends over 14 amino acids. Germline V gene data show CDR1 as SGHAT and CDR2 as FQNNGV. Findings and limits, study-wide: Affected scalp, especially in alopecia totalis/universalis, had a higher clonality than normal scalp did.

The sequence was collected from a human donor with alopecia areata. The chain couples TRBV11-2 to TRBJ2-3; perhaps TRBD1 as D (5 bases). Sequenced material: NKG2D-low CD8+ T cells sorted from blood. CDR3 DNA: TGTGCCAGCAGCCCAGACAGTCCCGGAGATACGCAGTATTTT. The encoded protein is CASSPDSPGDTQYF.